This T cell receptor (beta chain) was profiled in a study of T cell responses to AZD1222 COVID-19 vaccine. Findings and caveats of the study: No repertoire was sampled before or during the peak T cell response, only after it.

The assay was immunoSEQ multiplex PCR, and TCRdb's table has in-frame clones only and misses some. Altogether about 170,000 clones are present, 87% being singletons, with the ten largest covering 2.5% to 3%. The CDR3 extends over 18 amino acids. Germline trimming cut 5 bases from V and 2 bases from J; bases unmatched to any gene: 11. Germline CDR1 SNHLY, CDR2 FYNNEI. This clone was detected once. Its matching antigen is unknown. The source was peripheral blood, collected on day 0 of AZD1222 vaccination. The gene calls are TRBV2 and TRBJ2-6; 8 bases agree with TRBD2. This TCR was sampled from an adult in good health. The CDR3 protein is CASSTYDGRAPGANVLTF. CDR3 sequence (DNA): TGTGCCAGCAGTACTTATGACGGGAGGGCCCCTGGGGCCAACGTCCTGACTTTC.